A single sample gave rise to the 22 T cell receptor beta chains below, sequenced in a study of graft-versus-host responses after intestinal transplantation. TCRdb keeps only in-frame clones here, not all; method: immunoSEQ multiplex PCR. Here the sample spans some 86,000 clones, around 89% being singletons. Their antigens remain unidentified. The input for sequencing was unstimulated CD4+ T cells sorted from spleen or lymph node cells, taken before transplant. The receptor source for this set is a human donor who was the organ donor for an intestinal transplant.

The chain couples TRBV11-2 to TRBJ2-7, with D possibly matching TRBD2 (5 bases). This CDR3 comprises 14 residues. The germline V and J ends were trimmed by 5 bases and 6 bases, with 17 bases remaining between them. The germline CDR1 and CDR2 sequences are SGHAT and FQNNGV. CDR3 sequence reads: CASSLPRVPGEQYF. In DNA, the CDR3 is TGTGCCAGCAGCCTCCCGCGGGTTCCCGGCGAGCAGTACTTC.

This clone was counted a few times. The genes are TRBV5-1 and TRBJ2-7; 10 positions match TRBD1. Looked up from germline, CDR1 is SGHRS and CDR2 is YFSETQ. This CDR3 is built from 15 residues. V trimming: 1 base; J trimming: 4 bases; junction bases outside the gene matches: 5. CDR3 region: CASSLIGTGEYEQYF. Here the CDR3 DNA reads TGCGCCAGCAGCTTGATCGGGACAGGGGAGTACGAGCAGTACTTC.

V usage is TRBV7-2 and J usage is TRBJ2-1, with a weak D call TRBD2 (6 bases). Germline lookup yields CDR1 SGHTA and CDR2 FQGNSA. The CDR3 totals 15 residues. Between the trimmed V and J ends, which lost 2 bases and 2 bases, there was a span of 10 bases. DNA of the CDR3: TGTGCCAGCAGCTTATCCGGACTAACCTACAATGAGCAGTTCTTC. Protein sequence: CASSLSGLTYNEQFF.

J is TRBJ2-1 and V is TRBV7-9, with 8 bases fitting TRBD2. The CDR3 totals 12 residues. The junction had 0 bases not matched to a gene; V was cut back by 6 bases and J by 5 bases. Germline V gene lookup returns CDR1 SEHNR and CDR2 FQNEAQ (reference sequence). CDR3 DNA sequence: TGTGCCAGCAGTAGCGGGAACAATGAGCAGTTCTTC. It encodes CASSSGNNEQFF.

The chain employs TRBV7-8 and TRBJ2-1; TRBD2 agrees at 8 bases. The CDR3 consists of 15 residues. The germline CDR1 and CDR2 sequences are SGHVS and FQNEAQ. V dropped 3 bases and J dropped 9; count of bases not matched to a gene: 10. For the CDR3, the DNA is TGTGCCAGCAGCTTCGTGGGGAGCGGGGGCATTGAGCAGTTCTTC. Translated: CASSFVGSGGIEQFF.

V and J are TRBV7-9 and TRBJ2-1; 8 bases agree with TRBD2. This CDR3 region has 17 residues. Germline CDR1 is SEHNR and CDR2 is FQNEAQ (reference sequence). V was clipped by 5 bases and J by 8 bases; unmatched bases: 17. The CDR3 loop is CASSPRVNQRESDEQFF. The DNA for the CDR3 is TGTGCCAGCAGCCCCCGAGTGAACCAGCGGGAGAGCGATGAGCAGTTCTTC.

This clone was observed a single time. The V call is TRBV2, the J call TRBJ2-2, with 10 bases aligning to TRBD2. Germline CDR1 is SNHLY and CDR2 is FYNNEI. The CDR3 runs 15 residues. J lost 4 bases, V lost 6 bases, and 5 bases had no gene match. The CDR3 spells CASRLAGVVTGELFF. The CDR3 DNA sequence: TGTGCCAGCAGGCTAGCGGGAGTAGTCACCGGGGAGCTGTTTTTT.

J is TRBJ1-2 and V is TRBV7-3, with TRBD1 identical over 9 bases. The CDR3 is 14 amino acids. Germline-derived CDR1 and CDR2 are SGHTA and FQGTGA. Trimming at V came to 5 bases and at J to 2 bases, leaving 3 bases not matched to a gene. CDR3 DNA: TGTGCCAGCAGCCCGGGACAGGGAAACTATGGCTACACCTTC. Protein sequence: CASSPGQGNYGYTF.

The V and J genes are TRBV2 and TRBJ1-1; 12 bases agree with TRBD1. After removal of 4 bases from V and 7 bases from J, the junction contained 7 bases not matched to a gene. This CDR3 is 15 amino acids long. Looked up from germline, CDR1 is SNHLY and CDR2 is FYNNEI. As DNA, the CDR3 is TGTGCCAGCAGTGTCCCGGGACAGGGGGCGAATGAAGCTTTCTTT. Translated: CASSVPGQGANEAFF.

On this clone: Mismatch with germline at one junction end may stem from a read error. The chain recombines TRBV5-1 with TRBJ2-7; D is ambiguous. This CDR3 spans 15 amino acids. The V gene's germline CDR1 is SGHRS and CDR2 YFSETQ. As DNA, the CDR3 is TGCGCCAGCAGCTTGGACCTGACTGGTCCCTACGAGCAGTGCTTC. It specifies CASSLDLTGPYEQCF.

This chain uses TRBV29-1 with TRBJ2-1; D ambiguous. Deletions cut 5 bases from V and 6 bases from J, with 14 bases between. The germline V gene has CDR1 SQVTM and CDR2 ANQGSEA. CDR3 length: 13 residues. CDR3 bases: TGCAGCGTTCGTGCATATAGTTCCAATGAGCAGTTCTTC. Translated, it gives CSVRAYSSNEQFF.

The V call is TRBV27, the J call TRBJ2-2, with a tentative D call TRBD1 (6 bases). Trimming removed 6 bases at V and 3 bases at J, with 14 bases between. Looked up from germline, CDR1 is MNHEY and CDR2 is SMNVEV (reference sequence). The length of the CDR3 is 15 residues. The CDR3 loop reads CASSRLQGYTGELFF. In nucleotides, the CDR3 is TGTGCCAGCAGCCGCTTACAGGGTTACACCGGGGAGCTGTTTTTT.

In its sample, this clone was seen once. V and J are TRBV28 and TRBJ2-3; 7 bases are shared with TRBD2. Germline CDR1 is MDHEN and CDR2 is SYDVKM. Trimming cost V 7 bases and J 0 bases; bases outside gene matches: 10. There are 16 residues in the CDR3. CDR3 nucleotide sequence: TGTGCCAGCACTCCTTTTGTGCGGGAGAGCACAGATACGCAGTATTTT. It is translated as CASTPFVRESTDTQYF.

CDR3 in DNA: TGCGCCAGCAGCCCCCACCCGAGAGAGCCAGGGAAGGGGACCCAGTACTTC. Translation: CASSPHPREPGKGTQYF. This chain links TRBV4-1 with TRBJ2-5; D perhaps matches TRBD1 (5 bases). CDR3 length: 17 residues. Germline lookup yields CDR1 MGHRA and CDR2 YSYEKL. With 4 bases removed from V and 7 bases from J, the gap between germline ends came to 25 bases.

The V call is TRBV9, the J call TRBJ2-3, with TRBD2 matching over 7 bases. The CDR3 is made up of 17 amino acids. Germline CDR1 SGDLS, CDR2 YYNGEE. The junction had 14 bases not matched to a gene; V was cut back by 4 bases and J by 3 bases. In DNA form, the CDR3 reads TGTGCCAGCAGCCTCACCGGTGGGGCGGGAGTTACAGATACGCAGTATTTT. It specifies CASSLTGGAGVTDTQYF.

The gene calls are TRBV15 and TRBJ2-3; TRBD2 is a possible D gene (5 bases). V lost 1 base and J lost 1, with 9 bases in between. The CDR3 extends over 15 amino acids. Germline values: CDR1 LNHNV, CDR2 YYDKDF (reference sequence). The chain's CDR3 is CATSRAGSGTDTQYF. The CDR3 nucleotides read TGTGCCACCAGCAGAGCGGGTAGCGGCACAGATACGCAGTATTTT.

This clone was seen a single time. The chain joins TRBV28 to TRBJ2-2; D might be TRBD2 (6 bases). Trimming took 3 bases from V and 2 from J, leaving 16 bases between them. The germline V gene has CDR1 MDHEN and CDR2 SYDVKM. This CDR3 is 17 amino acids long. CDR3 nucleotide sequence: TGTGCCAGCAGTTTCCTTGGACGGGGGACTAACACCGGGGAGCTGTTTTTT. Residues: CASSFLGRGTNTGELFF.

The chain carries TRBV7-2 and TRBJ2-1; 15 bases line up with TRBD2. Germline CDR1 is SGHTA and CDR2 is FQGNSA. V shed 4 bases and J 4 bases; nucleotides not matched to a gene: 5. The CDR3 sequence is 17 residues long. In DNA, the CDR3 is TGTGCCAGCAGCTCCCCGGGACTAGCGGGGGGTTACAATGAGCAGTTCTTC. The encoded protein is CASSSPGLAGGYNEQFF.

The rearrangement links TRBV5-8 to TRBJ2-7; a possible D gene is TRBD2 (5 bases). Germline V lookup: CDR1 SGHTS, CDR2 YDEGEE. The CDR3 runs 14 residues. V gave up 5 bases and J gave up 5 bases, with 17 bases separating them. CDR3 sequence: CASRPLAAVDEQYF. The CDR3 bases are TGTGCCAGCAGGCCCCTAGCCGCTGTCGACGAGCAGTACTTC.

This clone was seen once. The chain uses TRBV11-3 and TRBJ1-1, with D unresolved. This CDR3 is built from 14 residues. The ends were cut back, 3 bases at V and 4 bases at J, with 12 bases in the middle. Looked up from germline, CDR1 is SGHNT and CDR2 is YENEEA. CDR3 sequence reads: CASSLAVAGTEAFF. Here the CDR3 DNA reads TGTGCCAGCAGCTTGGCTGTGGCTGGCACTGAAGCTTTCTTT.

The chain joins TRBV15 to TRBJ2-3, with 9 bases aligning to TRBD1. In germline, CDR1 is LNHNV, CDR2 YYDKDF (reference sequence). Unmatched junction bases numbered 5, after V lost 0 bases and J lost 7 bases. This CDR3 contains 15 residues. CDR3 nucleotide sequence: TGTGCCACCAGCAGAGATCGACAGGGGGGGTATACGCAGTATTTT. It is translated as CATSRDRQGGYTQYF.

The V and J genes are TRBV7-6 and TRBJ2-5; 10 nucleotides line up with TRBD2. Per germline, CDR1 SGHVS and CDR2 FNYEAQ. The CDR3 covers 15 residues. The trim removed 1 base at V and 3 bases at J, leaving 2 bases unmatched. The CDR3 nucleotides read TGTGCCAGCAGCTTAGTACTAGCGGGGAAAGAGACCCAGTACTTC. As protein: CASSLVLAGKETQYF.